This TCR beta chain originates from a study of early stage breast cancer tumors. The overall study: About 80% of the 16 invasive tumors were ER+, PR+ and HER2-. Findings of the study overall: Enriched TCRB sequences shared across patients were mostly commonly generated sequences. Compared with adjacent normal breast, tumors showed about 2.5-fold denser, more clonal T cells. Blood repertoires resembled normal breast more than tumor.

Here immunoSEQ multiplex PCR was the method, and the copy in TCRdb shows in-frame clones only, minus some. In the table there are 60,000 to 80,000 clones, approximately 79% of which are singletons. V was cut by 11 bases and J by 5 bases, with 16 bases left in between. CDR3 size: 12 residues. The germline CDR1 and CDR2 sequences are SEHNR and FQNEAQ (reference sequence). On this clone: Its antigen remains unidentified.

The chain links TRBV7-9 to TRBJ2-7; weak D call: TRBD2 (5 bases). The sequencing input was blood. The clonotype originates from a person aged 55 to 69 with breast cancer. CDR3 DNA sequence: TGTGCCTCACTAGGGCCGAGGGACGAGCAGTACTTC. It translates to CASLGPRDEQYF.